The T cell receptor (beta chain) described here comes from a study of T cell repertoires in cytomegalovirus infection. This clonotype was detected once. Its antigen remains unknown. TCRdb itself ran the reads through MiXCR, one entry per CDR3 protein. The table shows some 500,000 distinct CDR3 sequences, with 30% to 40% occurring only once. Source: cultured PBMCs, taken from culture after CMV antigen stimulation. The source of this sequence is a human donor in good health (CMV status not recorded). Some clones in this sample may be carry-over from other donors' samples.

CDR3 region: CASKRTGGSTQYF. In DNA form, the CDR3 reads TGTGCCAGCAAAAGGACAGGGGGCTCGACGCAGTATTTT. This chain connects TRBV6-2 or TRBV6-3 to TRBJ2-3, with 11 nucleotides matching TRBD1. Germline V gene data show CDR1 as MNHEY and CDR2 as SVGEGT. The V and J ends lost 7 bases and 9 bases, in that order; junction bases with no gene match: 6. The length of the CDR3 is 13 residues.